This TCR beta chain stems from a study of blood T cell repertoires in COVID-19. Turning to the study itself: Specimens from acute and convalescent COVID-19 originated in the United States, Italy and Spain. The analysed material was cDNA or gDNA that came from T cells, B-cell-depleted T cells, or PBMCs.

Original handling: Counts of nucleated cells, estimated from reference gene primer amplification, were obtained. This table comes from immunoSEQ multiplex PCR, and its TCRdb copy is limited to in-frame clones, with some not included. V and J calls and clone size are given by that table; D and trimming were obtained from the DNA. Seen here are about 200,000 clones, approximately 88% observed once, and the top ten hold 25% to 35%. Germline V lookup: CDR1 MNHEY, CDR2 SMNVEV (reference sequence). Trimming took 4 bases from V and 6 from J, leaving 15 bases between them. The CDR3 spans 14 residues. This clone was counted many times.

The TCR sequence derives from a middle-aged man with acute or convalescent COVID-19. Sequencing used peripheral blood. The chain links TRBV27 to TRBJ1-2; the D gene is possibly TRBD1 (5 bases). CDR3 amino acids: CASSSDTRGNGYTF. The CDR3 region has the DNA TGTGCCAGCAGTTCGGACACCCGAGGCAATGGCTACACCTTC.